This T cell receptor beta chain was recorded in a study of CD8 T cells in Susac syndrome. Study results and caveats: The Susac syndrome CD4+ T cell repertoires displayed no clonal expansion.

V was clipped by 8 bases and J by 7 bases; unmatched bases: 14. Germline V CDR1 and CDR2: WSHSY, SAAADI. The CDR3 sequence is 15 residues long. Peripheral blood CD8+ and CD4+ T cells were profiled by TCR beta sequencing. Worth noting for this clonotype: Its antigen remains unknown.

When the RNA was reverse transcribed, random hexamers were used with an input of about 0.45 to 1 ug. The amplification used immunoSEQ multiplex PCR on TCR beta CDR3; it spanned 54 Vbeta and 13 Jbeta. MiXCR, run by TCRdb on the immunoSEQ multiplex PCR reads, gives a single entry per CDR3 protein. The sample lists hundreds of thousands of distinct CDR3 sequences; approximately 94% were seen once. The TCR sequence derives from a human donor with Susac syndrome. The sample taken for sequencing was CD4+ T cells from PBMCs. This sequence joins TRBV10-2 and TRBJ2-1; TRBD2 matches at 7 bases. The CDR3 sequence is CASCREASAGNEQFF. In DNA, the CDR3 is TGCGCCAGCTGCCGGGAGGCGTCGGCGGGGAATGAGCAGTTCTTC.